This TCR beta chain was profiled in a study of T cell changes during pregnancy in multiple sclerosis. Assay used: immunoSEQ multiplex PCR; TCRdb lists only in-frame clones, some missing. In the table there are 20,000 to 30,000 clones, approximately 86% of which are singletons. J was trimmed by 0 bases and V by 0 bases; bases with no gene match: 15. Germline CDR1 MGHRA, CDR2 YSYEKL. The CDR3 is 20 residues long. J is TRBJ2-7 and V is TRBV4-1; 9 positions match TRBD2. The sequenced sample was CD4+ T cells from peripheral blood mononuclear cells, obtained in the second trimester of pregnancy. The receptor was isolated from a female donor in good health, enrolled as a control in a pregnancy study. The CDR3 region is CASSQDGGGVASGISYEQYF. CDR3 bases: TGCGCCAGCAGCCAAGATGGAGGGGGTGTAGCTAGCGGGATCTCCTACGAGCAGTACTTC.